This is a list of T cell receptor beta chains from one sample in a study of shared clonotypes between healthy human individuals. Generated by immunoSEQ multiplex PCR, the TCRdb table keeps only in-frame clones and is missing some. The sample holds some 1.5 million clones, 95% to 99% seen once. The source material was naive CD4+ T cells sorted from blood. These receptors all come from a man aged 25-40 years in good health. CDR3s leave out the opening cysteine and the closing phenylalanine or tryptophan.

cdr3_aa,v_call,j_call
ASSLGDSTRGSQY,TRBV5-1,TRBJ2-3
ASSFTSVDTQY,TRBV7-9,TRBJ2-3
ASSIDPGMGYEQY,TRBV19,TRBJ2-7
ASSPVVGQTNTGELF,TRBV14,TRBJ2-2
ASRVLGEGEQY,TRBV27,TRBJ2-7
ASSRGEESEKLF,TRBV5-1,TRBJ1-4
ASSFEAGHQETQY,TRBV5-6,TRBJ2-5
ASSSYLDEQF,TRBV18,TRBJ2-1
ASSGPGQTYNEQF,TRBV7-6,TRBJ2-1
ASSLGQGATYNEQF,TRBV5-1,TRBJ2-1
AWSTGTGPGDEQF,TRBV30,TRBJ2-1
ASRKENLSNQPQH,TRBV28,TRBJ1-5
ASSPDLVAGGYT,TRBV11-2,TRBJ1-2
ASSLGTSGRQETQY,TRBV5-1,TRBJ2-5
AWSVLRGRLSTGELF,TRBV30,TRBJ2-2
ASSLVLAGGSQETQY,TRBV7-2,TRBJ2-5
ASSPGTSGMSYEQY,TRBV5-1,TRBJ2-7
ASSLGLAGGSTDTQY,TRBV7-3,TRBJ2-3
SVDEGGTDTQY,TRBV29-1,TRBJ2-3